Shown below are 5 T cell receptor beta chains from a single sample sequenced in a study of T-cell reconstitution after alpha-beta-depleted transplantation in children. Unique molecular identifiers were used to barcode this TCRbeta library. MiXCR, applied by TCRdb to the PCR reads, yields one record per CDR3 protein. The sample yields approximately 420,000 distinct CDR3 sequences, about a tenth seen once. The sample here was PBMCs from the stem cell graft donor, taken from the stem cell graft. The receptors were sampled from a human donor who donated a stem cell graft to a child with acute myeloid leukemia.

This clonotype has at least ten counts. J is TRBJ1-2 and V is TRBV10-3; TRBD1 is a possible D gene (6 bases). V was pared by 7 bases and J by 5 bases, with 20 bases between. Looked up from germline, CDR1 is ENHRY and CDR2 is SYGVKD. This CDR3 comprises 15 residues. The CDR3 DNA is TGTGCCATCATGACCACCCGGGACACGAATTATGGCTACACCTTC. Its translation is CAIMTTRDTNYGYTF.

This clonotype was counted between two and nine times. The V and J genes are TRBV20-1 and TRBJ2-7, with D tentatively TRBD1 (6 bases). The germline V and J ends were trimmed by 6 bases and 3 bases, with 21 bases remaining between them. CDR3 length: 15 residues. Germline CDR1 is DFQATT and CDR2 is SNEGSKA (reference sequence). This CDR3 reads CSATGQARGIYEQYF. The DNA of the CDR3 is TGCAGTGCAACGGGACAAGCCAGAGGGATCTACGAGCAGTACTTC.

The genes are TRBV5-4 and TRBJ2-3; 10 positions match TRBD1. The length of the CDR3 is 16 residues. Unmatched junction bases numbered 9, after V lost 4 bases and J lost 4 bases. Germline lookup yields CDR1 SGHNT and CDR2 YYREEE (reference sequence). Here the CDR3 DNA reads TGTGCCAGCAGCCCGCGGGGACAGGGGATCGCAGATACGCAGTATTTT. It yields the protein CASSPRGQGIADTQYF. Drawing the rest from reference TRBV5-4 and TRBJ2-3, the complete variable domain is ETGVTQSPTHLIKTRGQQVTLRCSSQSGHNTVSWYQQALGQGPQFIFQYYREEENGRGNFPPRFSGLQFPNYSSELNVNALELDDSALYLCASSPRGQGIADTQYFGPGTRLTVL.

The rearrangement joins TRBV7-2 to TRBJ2-7; TRBD1 aligns across 7 bases. V dropped 5 bases and J dropped 5; count of bases not matched to a gene: 12. The germline V gene has CDR1 SGHTA and CDR2 FQGNSA. This CDR3 is built from 15 residues. The CDR3 protein is CASSPSLTGSNEQYF. CDR3 sequence (DNA): TGTGCCAGCAGCCCATCCCTGACAGGGAGTAACGAGCAGTACTTC.

There are a few counts of this clonotype. The V gene is TRBV20-1, the J gene TRBJ1-5; 8 bases are a match to TRBD1. The CDR3 is made up of 13 amino acids. Per the germline V gene, CDR1 is DFQATT and CDR2 is SNEGSKA (reference sequence). The trim removed 6 bases at V and 7 bases at J, leaving 8 bases unmatched. The CDR3 nucleotides are TGCAGTGCCCGGGACAGGTCGGAGCAGCCCCAGCATTTT. Amino acids: CSARDRSEQPQHF.